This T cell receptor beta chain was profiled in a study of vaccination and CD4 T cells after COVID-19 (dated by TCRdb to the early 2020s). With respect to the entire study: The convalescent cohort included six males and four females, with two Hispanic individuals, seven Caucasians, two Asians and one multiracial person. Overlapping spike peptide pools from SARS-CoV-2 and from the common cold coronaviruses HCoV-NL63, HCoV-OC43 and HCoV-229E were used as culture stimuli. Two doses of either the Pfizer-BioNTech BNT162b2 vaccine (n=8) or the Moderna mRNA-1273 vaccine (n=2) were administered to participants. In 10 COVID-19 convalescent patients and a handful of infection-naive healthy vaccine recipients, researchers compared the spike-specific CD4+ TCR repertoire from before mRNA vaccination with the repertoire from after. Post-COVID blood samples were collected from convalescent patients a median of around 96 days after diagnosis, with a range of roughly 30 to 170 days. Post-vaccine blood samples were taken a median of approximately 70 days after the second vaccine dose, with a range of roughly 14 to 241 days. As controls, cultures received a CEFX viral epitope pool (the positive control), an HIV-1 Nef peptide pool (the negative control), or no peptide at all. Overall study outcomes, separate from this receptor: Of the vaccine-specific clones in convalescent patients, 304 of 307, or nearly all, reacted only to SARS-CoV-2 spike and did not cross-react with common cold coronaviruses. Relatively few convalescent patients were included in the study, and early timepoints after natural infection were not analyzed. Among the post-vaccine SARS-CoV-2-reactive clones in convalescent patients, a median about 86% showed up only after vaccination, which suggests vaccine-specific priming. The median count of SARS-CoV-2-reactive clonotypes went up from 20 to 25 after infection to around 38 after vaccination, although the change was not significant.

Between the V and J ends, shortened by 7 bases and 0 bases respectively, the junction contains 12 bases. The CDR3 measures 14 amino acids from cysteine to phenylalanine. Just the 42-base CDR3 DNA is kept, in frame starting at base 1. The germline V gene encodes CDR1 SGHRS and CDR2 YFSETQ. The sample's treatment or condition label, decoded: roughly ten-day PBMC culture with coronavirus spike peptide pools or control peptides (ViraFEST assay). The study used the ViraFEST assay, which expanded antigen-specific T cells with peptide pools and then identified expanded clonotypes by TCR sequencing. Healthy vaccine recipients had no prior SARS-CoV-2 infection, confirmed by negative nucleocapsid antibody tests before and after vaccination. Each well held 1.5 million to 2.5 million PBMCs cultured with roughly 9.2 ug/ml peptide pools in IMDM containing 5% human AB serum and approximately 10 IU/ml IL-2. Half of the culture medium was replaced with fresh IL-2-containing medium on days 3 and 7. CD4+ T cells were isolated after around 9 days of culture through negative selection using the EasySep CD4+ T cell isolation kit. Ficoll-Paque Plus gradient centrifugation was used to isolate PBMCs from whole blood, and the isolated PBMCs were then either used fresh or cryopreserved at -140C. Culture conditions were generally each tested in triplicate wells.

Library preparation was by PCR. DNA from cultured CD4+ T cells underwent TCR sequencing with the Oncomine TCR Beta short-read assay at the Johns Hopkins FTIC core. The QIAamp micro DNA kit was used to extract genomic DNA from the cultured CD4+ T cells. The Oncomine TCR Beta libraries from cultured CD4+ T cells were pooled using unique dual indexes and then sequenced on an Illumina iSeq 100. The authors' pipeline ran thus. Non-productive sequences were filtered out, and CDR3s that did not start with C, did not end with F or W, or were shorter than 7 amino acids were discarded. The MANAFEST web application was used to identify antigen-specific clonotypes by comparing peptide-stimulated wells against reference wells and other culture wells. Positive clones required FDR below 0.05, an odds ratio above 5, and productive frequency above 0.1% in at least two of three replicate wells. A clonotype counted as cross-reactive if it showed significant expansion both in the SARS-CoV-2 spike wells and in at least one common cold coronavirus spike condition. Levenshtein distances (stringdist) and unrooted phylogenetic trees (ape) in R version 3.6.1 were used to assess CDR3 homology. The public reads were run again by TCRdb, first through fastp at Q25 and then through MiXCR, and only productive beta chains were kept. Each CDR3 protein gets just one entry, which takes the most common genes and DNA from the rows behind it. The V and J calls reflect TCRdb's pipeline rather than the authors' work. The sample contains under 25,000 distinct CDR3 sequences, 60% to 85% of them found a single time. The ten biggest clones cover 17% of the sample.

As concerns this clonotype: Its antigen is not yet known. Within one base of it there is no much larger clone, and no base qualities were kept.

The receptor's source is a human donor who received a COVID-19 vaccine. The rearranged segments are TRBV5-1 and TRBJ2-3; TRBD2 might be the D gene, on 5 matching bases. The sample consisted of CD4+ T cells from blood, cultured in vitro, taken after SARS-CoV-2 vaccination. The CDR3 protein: CASSSPGSTDTQYF. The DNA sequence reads TGCGCCAGCTCGTCGCCGGGAAGCACAGATACGCAGTATTTT.